The clone carrying this T cell receptor (beta chain) has a handful of counts. The antigen is not known. Included in the TCR beta cDNA libraries were unique molecular identifiers. Around 450,000 cDNA molecules were recovered from an input of about 1 to 10 million T cells. TCRdb re-called the PCR reads through MiXCR, storing one row per CDR3 protein. The sample shows hundreds of thousands of distinct CDR3 sequences, about 53% of them seen only once. This entry comes from a study of post-analysis software for immune sequencing data. About the study: There were relapsing-remitting, secondary progressive and progressive-relapsing multiple sclerosis among the disease courses included.

The CDR3 runs to 16 residues. Deletions cut 0 bases from V and 3 bases from J, with 15 bases between. The germline V gene has CDR1 SGHVS and CDR2 FNYEAQ. Study-level results: Normalized Chao1 diversity in multiple sclerosis patients fell significantly below that of controls. By F measure, samples from a shared preparation batch strongly co-clustered. The five TRBV segments detected at higher frequency in patients than in controls included TRBV5-6, TRBV5-1 and TRBV20-1.

This clonotype originated in a girl aged 10 to 17 with multiple sclerosis. Input material: blood. The rearrangement uses TRBV7-6 and TRBJ2-7; no clear D gene. The CDR3 coding sequence is TGTGCCAGCAGCTTAGCAACGGCCGGACCCGGCTACGAGCAGTACTTC. Its protein product is CASSLATAGPGYEQYF.